This TCR beta chain was identified during a study of OX40 agonist ivuxolimab in advanced cancers. Study in general: Clinicians treated patients with ivuxolimab, an agonistic anti-OX40 (CD134) antibody. Study-level findings and limits: Both CD4+ and CD8+ T cell populations in blood had undergone clonal expansion by week 6 at 0.1 to 3.0 mg/kg.

TCRdb's copy holds only in-frame clones and misses some; the assay was immunoSEQ multiplex PCR. The sample holds about 77,000 clones; 81% are singletons and the top ten take roughly 4.9%. This CDR3 spans 14 amino acids. V dropped 2 bases and J dropped 1 base, with 9 bases sitting between them. The germline gives CDR1 MNHEY, CDR2 SVGAGI. About this clone itself: The antigen is unknown.

The chain employs TRBV6-5 and TRBJ2-7; D is possibly TRBD2 (6 bases). This TCR was recovered from an adult with an advanced solid tumor such as melanoma, head and neck, liver or kidney cancer. Sequenced material: CD4+ or CD8+ T cells sorted from blood, taken in a trial of the OX40 agonist ivuxolimab. The CDR3 DNA reads as TGTGCCAGCAGTTACGTGGCGGGATCCTACGAGCAGTACTTC. Protein product: CASSYVAGSYEQYF.